This T cell receptor (beta chain) originates from a study of shared clonotypes between healthy human individuals. Trimming took off 11 bases at V and 5 bases at J, with 16 bases between the two ends. This CDR3 region has 12 residues. Per germline, CDR1 MNHEY and CDR2 SMNVEV (reference sequence). Some clones are missing from TCRdb's copy, which holds only in-frame ones; the method was immunoSEQ multiplex PCR. The sample carries roughly 1,600,000 clones, about 98.5% recorded once. A single count supports this clone. The V and J genes are TRBV27 and TRBJ2-7; D is unresolved. Material for sequencing was naive CD4+ T cells sorted from blood. The subset here: CD45RA+ positively selected. This TCR was sampled from a man younger than 40 in good health. DNA for the CDR3: TGTGCCCTCCGCAGCAGTGGACACGAGCAGTACTTC. This translates into CALRSSGHEQYF.